This is a list of T cell receptor beta chains from one sample in a study of Ad26.COV2.S vaccination and SARS-CoV-2 variants. The table came from immunoSEQ multiplex PCR; TCRdb's copy has only in-frame clones and leaves some out. This table has about 220,000 clones, more than 75% appearing once. The starting material was peripheral blood, obtained in a trial of Ad26.COV2.S vaccine versus placebo. These receptors were obtained from a person aged 18 to 59 who received the Ad26.COV2.S COVID-19 vaccine or a placebo. CDR3s include the opening cysteine and the closing phenylalanine or tryptophan. The D gene is left open where the match is weak. The size entry is marked missing in some rows and otherwise reads once, few, many or a size class.

cdr3_aa: CASRSGTAQETQYF; cdr3_nt: TGCGCCAGCAGGTCCGGGACAGCGCAAGAGACCCAGTACTTC; d_call: TRBD1; v_call: TRBV10-1; j_call: TRBJ2-5; clone_size: .
cdr3_aa: CASSFSGGAYETQYF; cdr3_nt: TGCGCCAGCAGCTTTAGCGGGGGGGCGTATGAGACCCAGTACTTC; d_call: TRBD2; v_call: TRBV5-1; j_call: TRBJ2-5; clone_size: .
cdr3_aa: CASRAGTANTEAFF; cdr3_nt: TGCGCCAGCAGAGCCGGGACAGCTAACACTGAAGCTTTCTTT; d_call: TRBD1; v_call: TRBV4-3; j_call: TRBJ1-1; clone_size: once
cdr3_aa: CSVPEAFF; cdr3_nt: TGCAGCGTTCCGGAAGCTTTCTTT; d_call: .; v_call: TRBV29-1; j_call: TRBJ1-1; clone_size: few
cdr3_aa: CAWSVGRPDIQYF; cdr3_nt: TGTGCCTGGAGCGTAGGCAGGCCGGACATTCAGTACTTC; d_call: .; v_call: TRBV30; j_call: TRBJ2-4; clone_size: .
cdr3_aa: CASSRDRVSSPLHF; cdr3_nt: TGTGCCAGCAGCAGGGACAGGGTTAGTTCACCCCTCCACTTT; d_call: TRBD1; v_call: TRBV7-2; j_call: TRBJ1-6; clone_size: .
cdr3_aa: CASNGGGRDNEKLFF; cdr3_nt: TGTGCCAGCAACGGAGGGGGCAGGGATAATGAAAAACTGTTTTTT; d_call: TRBD1; v_call: TRBV28; j_call: TRBJ1-4; clone_size: .
cdr3_aa: CASSIALPGGGAYEQFF; cdr3_nt: TGTGCCAGTAGTATAGCCCTCCCCGGCGGGGGGGCATATGAGCAGTTCTTC; d_call: TRBD2; v_call: TRBV19; j_call: TRBJ2-1; clone_size: .
cdr3_aa: CASSYGTGEQETQYF; cdr3_nt: TGCGCCAGCAGCTACGGGACAGGGGAGCAAGAGACCCAGTACTTC; d_call: TRBD1; v_call: TRBV5-1; j_call: TRBJ2-5; clone_size: .
cdr3_aa: CASSVTGLAGGGEQFF; cdr3_nt: TGTGCCAGCAGCGTCACGGGACTAGCGGGAGGTGGGGAGCAGTTCTTC; d_call: TRBD2; v_call: TRBV7-3; j_call: TRBJ2-1; clone_size: .
cdr3_aa: CASSPGTTNSPLHF; cdr3_nt: TGTGCCAGCAGCCCCGGGACGACTAATTCACCCCTCCACTTT; d_call: .; v_call: TRBV3-1/TRBV3-2; j_call: TRBJ1-6; clone_size: .
cdr3_aa: CSVEGSGGAYTEAFF; cdr3_nt: TGCAGCGTTGAAGGGTCAGGGGGCGCATACACTGAAGCTTTCTTT; d_call: TRBD1; v_call: TRBV29-1; j_call: TRBJ1-1; clone_size: .
cdr3_aa: CASSLLAGKREQYF; cdr3_nt: TGTGCCAGCAGCTTACTAGCGGGAAAACGCGAGCAGTACTTC; d_call: TRBD2; v_call: TRBV13; j_call: TRBJ2-7; clone_size: .
cdr3_aa: CASSLRGGAEAFF; cdr3_nt: TGCGCCAGCAGCTTGCGGGGAGGGGCTGAAGCTTTCTTT; d_call: .; v_call: TRBV5-1; j_call: TRBJ1-1; clone_size: .
cdr3_aa: CASSPLSGQAFF; cdr3_nt: TGTGCCAGCAGCCCACTCAGCGGGCAAGCTTTCTTT; d_call: .; v_call: TRBV5-4; j_call: TRBJ1-1; clone_size: .
cdr3_aa: CASRGDRDYGYTF; cdr3_nt: TGCGCCAGTCGAGGGGACAGGGACTATGGCTACACCTTC; d_call: TRBD1; v_call: TRBV4-1; j_call: TRBJ1-2; clone_size: .
cdr3_aa: CASSSDRSYEQYF; cdr3_nt: TGTGCCAGCAGCTCGGACAGGTCCTACGAGCAGTACTTC; d_call: TRBD1; v_call: TRBV11-2; j_call: TRBJ2-7; clone_size: .
cdr3_aa: CASSLTDAETQYF; cdr3_nt: TGTGCCAGCAGCCTCACCGATGCCGAGACCCAGTACTTC; d_call: .; v_call: TRBV3-1/TRBV3-2; j_call: TRBJ2-5; clone_size: once
cdr3_aa: CASSPKSGRFNEQFF; cdr3_nt: TGTGCCAGCTCACCAAAGAGCGGGAGGTTCAATGAGCAGTTCTTC; d_call: TRBD2; v_call: TRBV18; j_call: TRBJ2-1; clone_size: .
cdr3_aa: CASSTTDTNEKLFF; cdr3_nt: TGTGCCAGTAGTACGACAGATACTAATGAAAAACTGTTTTTT; d_call: .; v_call: TRBV19; j_call: TRBJ1-4; clone_size: .
cdr3_aa: CASSPTPHEQFF; cdr3_nt: TGTGCCAGCAGCCCCACCCCCCATGAGCAGTTCTTC; d_call: .; v_call: TRBV6-5; j_call: TRBJ2-1; clone_size: once
cdr3_aa: CAISAPGLGYEQYF; cdr3_nt: TGTGCCATCAGTGCCCCGGGACTAGGGTACGAGCAGTACTTC; d_call: TRBD2; v_call: TRBV10-3; j_call: TRBJ2-7; clone_size: .
cdr3_aa: CASSMASGSSDTQYF; cdr3_nt: TGTGCCAGTAGTATGGCTAGCGGGAGTTCAGATACGCAGTATTTT; d_call: TRBD2; v_call: TRBV19; j_call: TRBJ2-3; clone_size: once
cdr3_aa: CASNGGGSNQPQHF; cdr3_nt: TGTGCCAGCAACGGAGGGGGCAGCAATCAGCCCCAGCATTTT; d_call: TRBD1; v_call: TRBV6-6; j_call: TRBJ1-5; clone_size: few
cdr3_aa: CASRYSQRGSSNQPQHF; cdr3_nt: TGTGCCAGCAGATACTCCCAACGGGGCAGTAGCAATCAGCCCCAGCATTTT; d_call: .; v_call: TRBV6-2/TRBV6-3; j_call: TRBJ1-5; clone_size: .
cdr3_aa: CASSQSQGVQPQHF; cdr3_nt: TGCGCCAGCAGTCAATCGCAAGGGGTGCAGCCCCAGCATTTT; d_call: .; v_call: TRBV23-1; j_call: TRBJ1-5; clone_size: few
cdr3_aa: CASSLNVPYGYTF; cdr3_nt: TGTGCCAGCAGTTTAAATGTCCCCTATGGCTACACCTTC; d_call: .; v_call: TRBV28; j_call: TRBJ1-2; clone_size: .
cdr3_aa: CASSPAGGTYEQYF; cdr3_nt: TGTGCCAGCAGCCCAGCGGGGGGTACCTACGAGCAGTACTTC; d_call: TRBD2; v_call: TRBV7-2; j_call: TRBJ2-7; clone_size: .
cdr3_aa: CASSKGASTDTQYF; cdr3_nt: TGTGCCAGCAGCAAGGGGGCCAGCACAGATACGCAGTATTTT; d_call: .; v_call: TRBV21-1; j_call: TRBJ2-3; clone_size: .
cdr3_aa: CASSPLTSGGAFVSQETQYF; cdr3_nt: TGTGCCAGCTCACCACTCACTAGCGGGGGGGCATTCGTCAGCCAAGAGACCCAGTACTTC; d_call: TRBD2; v_call: TRBV18; j_call: TRBJ2-5; clone_size: .
cdr3_aa: CASSLGQGLYTF; cdr3_nt: TGTGCCAGCAGCTTAGGTCAGGGTCTTTACACCTTC; d_call: .; v_call: TRBV7-8; j_call: TRBJ1-2; clone_size: .
cdr3_aa: CASTEVGTEAFF; cdr3_nt: TGTGCCAGCACCGAAGTGGGCACTGAAGCTTTCTTT; d_call: .; v_call: TRBV12-3/TRBV12-4; j_call: TRBJ1-1; clone_size: .
cdr3_aa: CASSLSGALQSEQFF; cdr3_nt: TGTGCCAGCAGCCTCAGCGGGGCCCTACAGAGTGAGCAGTTCTTC; d_call: TRBD2; v_call: TRBV11-1; j_call: TRBJ2-1; clone_size: .
cdr3_aa: CASSDSFRGGGELFF; cdr3_nt: TGTGCCAGCAGTGACTCGTTCAGGGGCGGCGGGGAGCTGTTTTTT; d_call: .; v_call: TRBV6-4; j_call: TRBJ2-2; clone_size: .
cdr3_aa: CASSLVVASQETQYF; cdr3_nt: TGTGCTAGCAGCTTAGTGGTGGCCAGTCAAGAGACCCAGTACTTC; d_call: .; v_call: TRBV7-7; j_call: TRBJ2-5; clone_size: .
cdr3_aa: CATSRDRGITTDTQYF; cdr3_nt: TGTGCCACCAGCAGAGATCGGGGCATAACCACAGATACGCAGTATTTT; d_call: .; v_call: TRBV15; j_call: TRBJ2-3; clone_size: .
cdr3_aa: CASSLEWGANEQYF; cdr3_nt: TGCGCCAGCAGCTTGGAATGGGGGGCCAACGAGCAGTACTTC; d_call: .; v_call: TRBV5-1; j_call: TRBJ2-7; clone_size: .
cdr3_aa: CASSLLRQGGREKLFF; cdr3_nt: TGTGCCAGCAGTTTACTCAGACAGGGTGGTCGGGAAAAACTGTTTTTT; d_call: TRBD1; v_call: TRBV27; j_call: TRBJ1-4; clone_size: .
cdr3_aa: CASSLRGIYTEAFF; cdr3_nt: TGTGCCAGCAGTTTAAGGGGGATATACACTGAAGCTTTCTTT; d_call: .; v_call: TRBV27; j_call: TRBJ1-1; clone_size: .
cdr3_aa: CASSAIAGAGSDTQYF; cdr3_nt: TGTGCCAGCAGCGCTATAGCGGGAGCGGGGTCAGATACGCAGTATTTT; d_call: TRBD2; v_call: TRBV6-4; j_call: TRBJ2-3; clone_size: .
cdr3_aa: CAWSIGGSSYNEQFF; cdr3_nt: TGTGCCTGGTCCATAGGGGGGAGCTCCTACAATGAGCAGTTCTTC; d_call: .; v_call: TRBV30; j_call: TRBJ2-1; clone_size: .
cdr3_aa: CASDMPGGPPGELFF; cdr3_nt: TGTGCCAGCGACATGCCAGGGGGCCCCCCCGGGGAGCTGTTTTTT; d_call: TRBD1; v_call: TRBV19; j_call: TRBJ2-2; clone_size: .